This T cell receptor (beta chain) was found in a study of T cell changes during pregnancy in multiple sclerosis. Assay used: immunoSEQ multiplex PCR; TCRdb lists only in-frame clones, some missing. Of about 46,000 clones listed, over 90% are singletons. In germline, CDR1 is SQVTM, CDR2 ANQGSEA. The CDR3 totals 13 residues. V lost 5 bases to trimming and J lost 7 bases; unmatched junction nucleotides: 8. The chain has TRBV29-1 and TRBJ2-1; 7 nucleotides agree with TRBD1. The material was peripheral blood, obtained in the third trimester of pregnancy. This TCR was sampled from a female donor with multiple sclerosis, enrolled in a pregnancy study. The CDR3 nucleotides read TGCAGCGTTATAGAGGGGGCGCGGAATGAGCAGTTCTTC. Translated, it gives CSVIEGARNEQFF.